Listed below are T cell receptor beta chains from one sample, sequenced in a study of T cell responses to AZD1222 COVID-19 vaccine. TCRdb keeps only in-frame clones here, not all; method: immunoSEQ multiplex PCR. The table includes over 150,000 clones, less than 95% detected once. This specimen was peripheral blood, taken on day 0 of AZD1222 vaccination. These receptor sequences come from an adult in good health. CDR3s include the opening cysteine and the closing phenylalanine or tryptophan. The D gene is left open where the match is weak. Only part of the rows carry a size: once, few, many, or a class if the clone is expanded.

v_gene: TRBV6-6; d_gene: -; abundance: -; j_gene: TRBJ1-2; CDR3aa: CASSYSSPRDGYTF; CDR3nt: TGTGCCAGCAGTTACTCGAGCCCAAGAGACGGCTACACCTTC
v_gene: TRBV9; d_gene: -; abundance: -; j_gene: TRBJ2-1; CDR3aa: CASSVRGAFDNNEQFF; CDR3nt: TGTGCCAGCAGCGTTCGGGGGGCTTTTGATAACAATGAGCAGTTCTTC
v_gene: TRBV5-5; d_gene: TRBD1; abundance: -; j_gene: TRBJ1-2; CDR3aa: CASSAAGTGGYLNYGYTF; CDR3nt: TGTGCCAGCAGCGCTGCTGGGACAGGGGGATACCTTAACTATGGCTACACCTTC
v_gene: TRBV6-5; d_gene: -; abundance: -; j_gene: TRBJ2-7; CDR3aa: CASRVYRDIYEQYF; CDR3nt: TGTGCCAGCAGGGTTTACCGGGACATCTACGAGCAGTACTTC
v_gene: TRBV9; d_gene: -; abundance: -; j_gene: TRBJ1-1; CDR3aa: CASSVEGAEAFF; CDR3nt: TGTGCCAGCAGCGTAGAAGGGGCTGAAGCTTTCTTT
v_gene: TRBV20-1; d_gene: -; abundance: -; j_gene: TRBJ1-1; CDR3aa: CSVKRNTEAFF; CDR3nt: TGCAGTGTGAAAAGGAACACTGAAGCTTTCTTT
v_gene: TRBV20-1; d_gene: -; abundance: -; j_gene: TRBJ1-1; CDR3aa: CSASRGGNTEAFF; CDR3nt: TGCAGTGCTAGTCGGGGGGGGAACACTGAAGCTTTCTTT
v_gene: TRBV2; d_gene: -; abundance: few; j_gene: TRBJ2-7; CDR3aa: CASSGPGTKYEQYF; CDR3nt: TGTGCCAGCAGTGGACCCGGGACAAAATACGAGCAGTACTTC
v_gene: TRBV11-2; d_gene: -; abundance: -; j_gene: TRBJ1-6; CDR3aa: CASSPPQSSYNSPLHF; CDR3nt: TGTGCCAGCAGCCCGCCTCAGAGCTCCTATAATTCACCCCTCCACTTT
v_gene: TRBV4-1; d_gene: -; abundance: -; j_gene: TRBJ1-2; CDR3aa: CASSQVGGLSYGYTF; CDR3nt: TGCGCCAGCAGCCAAGTTGGGGGGTTAAGCTATGGCTACACCTTC
v_gene: TRBV19; d_gene: -; abundance: -; j_gene: TRBJ2-7; CDR3aa: CASSMEGTKTYEQYF; CDR3nt: TGTGCCAGTAGTATGGAGGGGACAAAAACCTACGAGCAGTACTTC
v_gene: TRBV28; d_gene: -; abundance: -; j_gene: TRBJ2-1; CDR3aa: CASSTSYNEQFF; CDR3nt: TGTGCCAGCAGTACAAGCTACAATGAGCAGTTCTTC
v_gene: TRBV5-4; d_gene: -; abundance: -; j_gene: TRBJ1-4; CDR3aa: CASSFSDRRNEKLFF; CDR3nt: TGTGCCAGCAGCTTTTCAGACAGGCGTAATGAAAAACTGTTTTTT
v_gene: TRBV4-2; d_gene: -; abundance: -; j_gene: TRBJ2-1; CDR3aa: CASSQDLNEQFF; CDR3nt: TGTGCCAGCAGCCAAGACTTAAATGAGCAGTTCTTC
v_gene: TRBV14; d_gene: TRBD2; abundance: -; j_gene: TRBJ2-3; CDR3aa: CASSLYSGGAPDTQYF; CDR3nt: TGTGCCAGCAGCCTCTATAGCGGGGGGGCCCCAGATACGCAGTATTTT
v_gene: TRBV27; d_gene: -; abundance: -; j_gene: TRBJ1-6; CDR3aa: CASRDAGRHSPLHF; CDR3nt: TGTGCCAGCAGAGATGCAGGGCGTCATTCACCCCTCCACTTT
v_gene: TRBV20-1; d_gene: -; abundance: -; j_gene: TRBJ2-1; CDR3aa: CSARRDNEQFF; CDR3nt: TGCAGTGCTAGACGAGACAATGAGCAGTTCTTC
v_gene: TRBV27; d_gene: -; abundance: few; j_gene: TRBJ1-3; CDR3aa: CASSPGGFGTIYF; CDR3nt: TGTGCCAGCAGTCCCGGGGGCTTCGGGACCATATATTTT
v_gene: TRBV10-3; d_gene: -; abundance: -; j_gene: TRBJ2-2; CDR3aa: CAISWDNTGELFF; CDR3nt: TGTGCCATCAGTTGGGATAACACCGGGGAGCTGTTTTTT
v_gene: TRBV6-5; d_gene: -; abundance: -; j_gene: TRBJ2-2; CDR3aa: CASRPDRWTGELFF; CDR3nt: TGTGCCAGCAGACCAGACAGGTGGACCGGGGAGCTGTTTTTT
v_gene: TRBV11-3; d_gene: -; abundance: -; j_gene: TRBJ1-4; CDR3aa: CASSPDTFNEKLFF; CDR3nt: TGTGCCAGCAGCCCGGACACCTTTAATGAAAAACTGTTTTTT
v_gene: TRBV5-1; d_gene: -; abundance: -; j_gene: TRBJ1-2; CDR3aa: CASSLDEDYYGYTF; CDR3nt: TGCGCCAGCAGCTTGGATGAGGATTACTATGGCTACACCTTC
v_gene: TRBV6-2/TRBV6-3; d_gene: -; abundance: -; j_gene: TRBJ2-7; CDR3aa: CASSRGYEQYF; CDR3nt: TGTGCCAGCAGTAGGGGGTACGAGCAGTACTTC
v_gene: TRBV7-8; d_gene: -; abundance: once; j_gene: TRBJ1-2; CDR3aa: CASSLSSDSIYGYTF; CDR3nt: TGTGCCAGCAGCTTATCTTCAGACAGTATCTATGGCTACACCTTC
v_gene: TRBV18; d_gene: -; abundance: -; j_gene: TRBJ1-2; CDR3aa: CASSPPGAGGYTF; CDR3nt: TGTGCCAGCTCACCACCGGGGGCGGGAGGCTACACCTTC
v_gene: TRBV7-8; d_gene: TRBD1; abundance: -; j_gene: TRBJ2-1; CDR3aa: CASSLAQGVGWNEQFF; CDR3nt: TGTGCCAGCAGCTTAGCGCAGGGGGTGGGTTGGAATGAGCAGTTCTTC
v_gene: TRBV11-2; d_gene: -; abundance: -; j_gene: TRBJ1-2; CDR3aa: CASSRGGSPLGYTF; CDR3nt: TGTGCCAGCAGCCGGGGGGGATCTCCTCTTGGCTACACCTTC
v_gene: TRBV5-1; d_gene: TRBD2; abundance: -; j_gene: TRBJ2-3; CDR3aa: CASRSGLGGDTQYF; CDR3nt: TGCGCCAGCAGATCGGGACTAGGCGGGGATACGCAGTATTTT
v_gene: TRBV6-5; d_gene: TRBD1; abundance: -; j_gene: TRBJ1-6; CDR3aa: CASRLWGQGNSPLHF; CDR3nt: TGTGCCAGCAGACTTTGGGGACAGGGGAATTCACCCCTCCACTTT
v_gene: TRBV5-1; d_gene: TRBD2; abundance: -; j_gene: TRBJ2-5; CDR3aa: CASSLVPSGSETQYF; CDR3nt: TGCGCCAGCAGCTTGGTCCCTAGCGGGAGCGAGACCCAGTACTTC
v_gene: TRBV2; d_gene: TRBD2; abundance: -; j_gene: TRBJ2-1; CDR3aa: CASSEGLGYNEQFF; CDR3nt: TGTGCCAGCAGTGAGGGACTAGGGTACAATGAGCAGTTCTTC
v_gene: TRBV3-1/TRBV3-2; d_gene: -; abundance: -; j_gene: TRBJ1-2; CDR3aa: CASSLRLLGAYGYTF; CDR3nt: TGTGCCAGCAGCCTACGGCTCCTCGGGGCCTATGGCTACACCTTC
v_gene: TRBV6-2/TRBV6-3; d_gene: -; abundance: -; j_gene: TRBJ1-2; CDR3aa: CASSSGIDYGYTF; CDR3nt: TGTGCCAGCAGCAGCGGGATTGACTATGGCTACACCTTC
v_gene: TRBV5-1; d_gene: -; abundance: -; j_gene: TRBJ1-1; CDR3aa: CASSLANRNTEAFF; CDR3nt: TGCGCCAGCAGCTTGGCCAATCGGAACACTGAAGCTTTCTTT
v_gene: TRBV3-1/TRBV3-2; d_gene: -; abundance: -; j_gene: TRBJ1-1; CDR3aa: CASSPERGWTEAFF; CDR3nt: TGTGCCAGCAGCCCCGAACGGGGATGGACTGAAGCTTTCTTT
v_gene: TRBV19; d_gene: -; abundance: -; j_gene: TRBJ1-5; CDR3aa: CAGGIPSKQPQHF; CDR3nt: TGTGCCGGGGGGATTCCTTCGAAACAGCCCCAGCATTTT